This T cell receptor beta chain appears in the sequencing data of a study of OX40 agonist ivuxolimab in advanced cancers. Whole-study context: Patients received ivuxolimab, an agonistic anti-OX40 (CD134) antibody. The patients received ivuxolimab by intravenous route every 2 weeks at 0.01 to 10 mg/kg.

V lost 5 bases, J lost 0 bases, and 13 bases lay in between. The CDR3 covers 15 residues. Per germline, CDR1 MDHEN and CDR2 SYDVKM. Sequencing was performed with immunoSEQ multiplex PCR; in TCRdb, only in-frame clones are kept and a portion is missing. The sample yields tens of thousands of clones, roughly 87% seen once. Overall study results and limits: On average, CD8+ T cells had more expanded clones than CD4+.

Regarding this clone: The antigen is undetermined.

Sample: CD4+ or CD8+ T cells sorted from blood, taken in a trial of the OX40 agonist ivuxolimab. The rearrangement joins TRBV28 to TRBJ1-2; D unclear. The clonotype originates from an adult with an advanced solid tumor such as melanoma, head and neck, liver or kidney cancer. CDR3 nucleotides: TGTGCCAGCAGTAGGGCCGGCAGCGCTAACTATGGCTACACCTTC. Its translation is CASSRAGSANYGYTF.